Listed here are 2 T cell receptor beta chains from one sample, sequenced in a study of T cells in Graves' hyperthyroidism and ophthalmopathy. TCR beta CDR3 sequences were amplified from RNA transcripts. RT-PCR in the first round (using the HTBI primer set) targeted the TCR CDR3. TCRdb processed the multiplex PCR reads anew with MiXCR; each CDR3 protein has one entry. The table records under 350,000 distinct CDR3 sequences, approximately 15% of them present only once. Source material: blood. Every receptor here comes from a woman aged 55-70 years with Graves' ophthalmopathy.

This clonotype was detected ten times or more. CDR3 residues: CASSPLSGGRNEQFF. The DNA of the CDR3 is TGTGCCAGCTCACCGTTGTCGGGAGGGCGGAATGAGCAGTTCTTC. The chain has TRBV18 and TRBJ2-1, with TRBD2 matching over 8 bases. Germline CDR1 is KGHSH and CDR2 is LQKENI. Trimming removed 3 bases from V and 7 bases from J; junction bases left unmatched: 8. The CDR3 loop spans 15 amino acids.

This clonotype was seen at least ten times. The chain employs TRBV7-9 and TRBJ2-7; D call uncertain. The V and J ends lost 1 base and 2 bases respectively, with 9 bases between them. CDR3 size: 14 residues. Germline V gene sequence: CDR1 SEHNR, CDR2 FQNEAQ (reference sequence). CDR3 loop: CASSLGQGTYEQYF. CDR3 sequence (DNA): TGTGCCAGCAGCTTAGGACAAGGAACCTACGAGCAGTACTTC.